This T cell receptor beta chain was identified during a study of cytomegalovirus exposure and HLA in healthy donors. The study ran its PCR with 60 Vbeta and 13 Jbeta primers. Only in-frame clones appear in the TCRdb table, and some are missing; sequencing was by immunoSEQ multiplex PCR. The sample holds about 130,000 clones, around 86% seen once. A word on this clone: The antigen remains undetermined.

Study-wide results and limits: Later, TCR association rates were found to vary by HLA locus, highest for DRB1 and lowest for HLA-C.

The TCR sequence derives from a woman aged 45-65 years in good health and CMV-seropositive. The sequenced sample consisted of PBMCs.

This CDR3 is CASSKTRGTGELFF. The CDR3 DNA reads as TGTGCCAGTAGTAAGACTAGAGGGACCGGGGAGCTGTTTTTT. The rearrangement joins TRBV19 to TRBJ2-2; D might be TRBD2 (6 bases). Germline V gives CDR1 LNHDA, CDR2 SQIVND (reference sequence). V was shortened by 4 bases and J by 5 bases, with 11 bases between the two germline ends. There are 14 residues in the CDR3.